The 20 T cell receptor beta chains given below trace back to one sample, sequenced in a study of tumor-infiltrating lymphocytes in primary liver carcinoma. Extraction of RNA together with DNA used 20-30 mg of unsorted bulk tissue. TCR beta cDNA came from roughly 550 ng total RNA, primed with a constant-region primer. Three-round nested multiplex PCR performed with slightly modified ARM-PCR produced the TCR beta libraries. Researchers ran the first two PCR rounds for roughly 11 cycles each with TRBV1-TRBV30 forward primers and a C-beta reverse primer. TCRdb independently ran MiXCR on the multiplex PCR reads; one entry per CDR3 protein. Of 75,000 to 80,000 distinct CDR3 sequences in the sample, 65% to 75% are singletons; the top ten hold approximately 27%. What was sequenced was tumor-adjacent normal liver tissue. The receptors originated from a man aged 40-49 years with primary liver carcinoma and hepatitis B virus infection.

V usage is TRBV5-4 and J usage is TRBJ2-1; D is unclear. From germline, CDR1 is SGHNT and CDR2 YYREEE (reference sequence). This CDR3 has 15 amino acids. Trimming took off 0 bases at V and 13 bases at J, with 20 bases between the two ends. DNA for the CDR3: TGTGCCAGCAGCTTGGGGGGATCCAATTCCCCCGTACAGTTCTTC. Protein: CASSLGGSNSPVQFF. The whole variable domain, remainder taken from reference TRBV5-4 and TRBJ2-1, is ETGVTQSPTHLIKTRGQQVTLRCSSQSGHNTVSWYQQALGQGPQFIFQYYREEENGRGNFPPRFSGLQFPNYSSELNVNALELDDSALYLCASSLGGSNSPVQFFGPGTRLTVL.

With respect to this clonotype: A junction boundary mismatches the germline segment, possibly from a read error. The chain employs TRBV6-1 and TRBJ1-4; 9 nucleotides line up with TRBD1. Germline V CDR1 and CDR2: MNHNS, SASEGT. This CDR3 spans 16 amino acids. Here the CDR3 reads CASRLPPGQGPLGLPF. The CDR3 DNA sequence: TGCGCCAGCAGGTTGCCCCCGGGACAGGGCCCCCTTGGACTGCCTTTT.

Note on this clonotype: Its ends do not fully match the called genes, so a read error is possible. The chain employs TRBV28 and TRBJ2-1; 9 bases are a match to TRBD1. Per the germline V gene, CDR1 is MDHEN and CDR2 is SYDVKM. The CDR3 length is 13 residues. This CDR3 is CASSLGGTGSQLF. The CDR3 DNA is TGTGCCAGCAGTTTAGGAGGGACAGGGAGTCAGCTCTTT.

The CDR3 DNA follows: TGCGCCAGTAGCCTGACTGGGCTGGCTGAGCAGTTCTTC. Translated, it gives CASSLTGLAEQFF. The chain is built from TRBV10-2 and TRBJ2-1, with D hard to call. The ends were cut back, 9 bases at V and 9 bases at J, with 18 bases in the middle. Per the germline V gene, CDR1 is WSHSY and CDR2 is SAAADI. The CDR3 runs 13 residues.

To note about this clonotype: It may be a read error: a sequence one base away is much more abundant. Given the absence of the conserved phenylalanine or tryptophan at the CDR3 end, a read error is likely. This sequence joins TRBV7-9 and TRBJ2-7; D call uncertain. Germline CDR1 is SEHNR and CDR2 is FQNEAQ (reference sequence). CDR3 size: 14 residues. V dropped 1 base and J dropped 2 bases, with 9 bases sitting between them. The CDR3 region has the DNA TGTGCCAGCAGCTTAGAGGGCAGTACCTACGAGCAGTACCTC. Its protein product is CASSLEGSTYEQYL.

This clonotype was counted a single time. The rearrangement links TRBV6-2 or TRBV6-3 to TRBJ1-5; tentative D call: TRBD1 (5 bases). The CDR3 consists of 16 residues. Germline CDR1 MNHEY, CDR2 SVGEGT. Trimming removed 0 bases from V and 3 bases from J, with 12 bases in between. The CDR3 region has the DNA TGTGCCAGCAGTTACTCTAGGACAAGCTCCAATCAGCCCCAGCATTTT. It is translated as CASSYSRTSSNQPQHF.

This clonotype was observed once. This CDR3 fails to terminate in the conserved phenylalanine or tryptophan, so it likely reflects a read error. No DNA is shown, since the ends of the CDR3 on it are uncertain; the CDR3 is the one TCRdb lists. This chain links TRBV6-6 with TRBJ2-7; TRBD1, as called in the table, went unchecked against the DNA. Germline CDR1 MNHNY, CDR2 SVGAGI (reference sequence). The CDR3 spans 14 residues, counting both ends. The CDR3 is CASSDSGRVYEQYL.

With respect to this clonotype: The germline gene is not matched at one end of the junction; a read error may be the cause. The chain's CDR3 is CAISLSGGRNEETQYF. The CDR3 DNA follows: TGTGCCATCAGTTTATCAGGCGGGAGAAACGAAGAGACCCAGTACTTC. This sequence joins TRBV12-3 or TRBV12-4 and TRBJ2-5, with TRBD2 matching over 7 bases. The CDR3 sequence is 16 residues long.

This clonotype appeared a few times. A read error may be the cause here, since a much bigger clone is one base away. The chain joins TRBV7-9 to TRBJ2-5, with D tentatively TRBD2 (5 bases). This CDR3 has 14 amino acids. Germline V gives CDR1 SEHNR, CDR2 FQNEAQ (reference sequence). V was clipped by 5 bases and J by 0 bases, with 10 bases between them. The CDR3 coding sequence is TGTGCCAGCAGCGTAGAGAGGGACCAAGAGACCCAGTACTTC. Protein sequence: CASSVERDQETQYF.

With regard to this clonotype: The junction differs from germline at one of its ends, possibly a read error. The V and J genes are TRBV4-1 and TRBJ1-5; no reliable D call. The germline V gene has CDR1 MGHRA and CDR2 YSYEKL. The CDR3 has 14 amino acids. The CDR3 spells CASSQEAVNKPQHF. The CDR3, as DNA: TGCGCCAGCAGCCAAGAGGCCGTCAATAAGCCCCAGCATTTT.

On this clonotype itself: The junction shows a germline mismatch at one end, possibly a read error. The CDR3 is CASSYRRAGSSEQHF. CDR3 coding DNA: TGTGCCAGCAGTTACCGCCGGGCGGGGTCTAGCGAGCAGCACTTC. The J gene is TRBJ2-7, the V gene TRBV6-5, with D tentatively TRBD2 (6 bases). This CDR3 is 15 amino acids long. Per the germline V gene, CDR1 is MNHEY and CDR2 is SVGAGI.

This sequence joins TRBV11-3 and TRBJ2-7, with D tentatively TRBD1 (6 bases). Germline values: CDR1 SGHNT, CDR2 YENEEA. Trimming shortened V by 5 bases and J by 10 bases, and 15 bases separated the two germline ends. The CDR3 covers 12 residues. CDR3 protein: CASSVGQFCQYF. The CDR3 DNA follows: TGTGCCAGCAGCGTCGGACAGTTTTGTCAGTACTTC. The complete variable domain, with remaining parts taken from reference TRBV11-3 and TRBJ2-7, reads EAGVVQSPRYKIIEKKQPVAFWCNPISGHNTLYWYLQNLGQGPELLIRYENEEAVDDSQLPKDRFSAERLKGVDSTLKIQPAELGDSAVYLCASSVGQFCQYFGPGTRLTVT.

In this sample, this clonotype is medium-sized. The chain uses TRBV28 and TRBJ1-2; D is ambiguous. Trimming removed 6 bases from V and 8 bases from J, with 13 bases in between. This CDR3 spans 12 amino acids. Germline CDR1 reads MDHEN; CDR2 reads SYDVKM. The CDR3 reads CASSYYSGGYTF. CDR3 in DNA: TGTGCCAGCAGCTACTACAGCGGGGGCTACACCTTC.

Details on this clonotype: A read error may produce the germline difference seen at one junction end. J is TRBJ2-2 and V is TRBV11-2, with 9 positions matching TRBD1. CDR3 size: 16 residues. The germline CDR1 and CDR2 sequences are SGHAT and FQNNGV. CDR3 region: CAIHDPGTGNTGKLFF. In DNA, the CDR3 is TGTGCCATCCATGATCCAGGGACAGGGAACACCGGGAAGCTGTTTTTT.

The chain couples TRBV11-2 to TRBJ2-3, with D possibly matching TRBD2 (5 bases). CDR1 is SGHAT, CDR2 FQNNGV, per germline. The CDR3 covers 13 residues. The DNA for the CDR3 is TGTACCGTAACTAGTGGGAACACAGATGCACAGTATTTT. It specifies CTVTSGNTDAQYF.

In DNA form, the CDR3 reads TGTGCCAGCAGTGAAGTCTCATATAGCAATCAGCCCCAGCATTTT. Protein: CASSEVSYSNQPQHF. V gene TRBV6-1 combines with J gene TRBJ1-5; D unresolved. Germline CDR1 MNHNS, CDR2 SASEGT. The V gene lost 1 base and the J gene lost 0 bases, with 7 bases spanning the gap. The CDR3 contains 15 residues.

This sequence joins TRBV20-1 and TRBJ2-1, with a possible D match to TRBD1 (6 bases). The CDR3 totals 16 residues. Germline V gene lookup returns CDR1 DFQATT and CDR2 SNEGSKA (reference sequence). DNA for the CDR3: TGCTGTACGGTCCCCTTCCCGGCAGGGGAATACAATGAGCAGTTCTTC. Residues: CCTVPFPAGEYNEQFF.

As for this clonotype: At one end the junction does not follow the germline gene, possibly because of a read error. The chain joins TRBV29-1 to TRBJ2-1; TRBD1 agrees at 8 bases. The CDR3 is made up of 15 amino acids. CDR1 is SQVTM, CDR2 ANQGSEA, per germline. The CDR3 is CSIEDPGQELTEQFF. The CDR3 nucleotides are TGCAGCATTGAAGACCCGGGACAGGAGTTAACTGAGCAGTTCTTC.

With regard to this clonotype: No conserved phenylalanine or tryptophan ends this CDR3, so it is likely a read error. V usage is TRBV6-5 and J usage is TRBJ1-5; D is undetermined. The CDR3 has 14 residues. V was shortened by 5 bases and J by 7 bases, with 15 bases between the two germline ends. The V gene's germline CDR1 is MNHEY and CDR2 SVGAGI. CDR3 in DNA: TGTGCCAGCAGTGAAGACGGTCGTGGCCAGCCCCAGCATTCT. It translates to CASSEDGRGQPQHS.

Only a few counts were recorded for this clonotype. The chain employs TRBV6-2 or TRBV6-3 and TRBJ2-5, with D perhaps being TRBD1 or TRBD2 (5 bases each). The CDR3 contains 10 residues. Germline CDR1 is MNHEY and CDR2 is SVGEGT. In DNA, the CDR3 is TGTGCTGGGGGTCGGGAGACCCAGTACTTC. Encoded protein: CAGGRETQYF.